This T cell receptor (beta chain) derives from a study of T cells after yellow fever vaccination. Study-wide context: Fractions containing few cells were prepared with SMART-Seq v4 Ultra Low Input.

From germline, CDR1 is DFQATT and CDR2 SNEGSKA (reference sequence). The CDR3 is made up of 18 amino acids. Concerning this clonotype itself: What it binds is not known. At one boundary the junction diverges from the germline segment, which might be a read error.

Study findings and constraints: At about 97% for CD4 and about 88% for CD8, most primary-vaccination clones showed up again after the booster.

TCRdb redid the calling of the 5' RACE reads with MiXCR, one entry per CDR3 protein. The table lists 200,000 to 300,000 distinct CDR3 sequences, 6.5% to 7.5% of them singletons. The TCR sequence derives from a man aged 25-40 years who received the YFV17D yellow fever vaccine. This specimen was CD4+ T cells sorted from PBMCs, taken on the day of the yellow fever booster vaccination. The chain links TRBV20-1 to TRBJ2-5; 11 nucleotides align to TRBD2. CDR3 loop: CCARGPTSGTGFGGTQYF. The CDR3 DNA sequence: TGCTGTGCTAGAGGCCCGACTAGCGGGACCGGTTTTGGGGGGACCCAGTACTTC.